The 12 T cell receptor beta chains below all came from one sample that was sequenced in a study of T cells in localized non-small cell lung cancer. Measured with immunoSEQ multiplex PCR; TCRdb has only the in-frame clones, and not every one. The table includes roughly 26,000 clones, 81% detected once. Sequences were derived from peripheral blood, sampled before any cancer treatment. The receptors derive from a man aged 40-75 years with stage III squamous cell lung carcinoma.

This chain uses TRBV10-2 with TRBJ2-5, with D tentatively TRBD1 (5 bases). From germline, CDR1 is WSHSY and CDR2 SAAADI. The length of the CDR3 is 12 residues. Trimming took off 6 bases at V and 5 bases at J, with 10 bases between the two ends. CDR3 residues: CASRQGRETQYF. The CDR3 DNA follows: TGCGCCAGCAGGCAGGGAAGGGAGACCCAGTACTTC.

J is TRBJ2-3 and V is TRBV14; TRBD2 agrees at 7 bases. Per the germline V gene, CDR1 is SGHDN and CDR2 is FVKESK. This CDR3 region has 17 residues. The junction had 10 bases not matched to a gene; V was cut back by 1 base and J by 3 bases. The chain's CDR3 is CASSQAIAGWSTDTQYF. The CDR3 nucleotides are TGTGCCAGCAGCCAAGCGATAGCGGGCTGGTCGACAGATACGCAGTATTTT.

In nucleotides, the CDR3 is TGTGCCAGCAGCTTAGCTAGGGGTTGGGGCAATCAGCCCCAGCATTTT. This sequence encodes CASSLARGWGNQPQHF. The rearrangement joins TRBV7-8 to TRBJ1-5; D is possibly TRBD1 (5 bases). Germline CDR1 reads SGHVS; CDR2 reads FQNEAQ. This CDR3 comprises 16 residues. V dropped 0 bases and J dropped 2 bases, with 11 bases sitting between them.

This rearrangement joins TRBV5-8 to TRBJ1-6; TRBD1 agrees at 9 bases. After removal of 0 bases from V and 12 bases from J, the junction contained 4 bases not matched to a gene. Germline V gene sequence: CDR1 SGHTS, CDR2 YDEGEE. The CDR3 spans 14 residues. The CDR3 nucleotides read TGTGCCAGCAGCTTGGACAGGGGGCGCCAACCCCTCCACTTT. Translating it yields CASSLDRGRQPLHF.

Sample share makes this clone medium-sized. V gene TRBV18 combines with J gene TRBJ2-5; 12 bases line up with TRBD2. CDR3 length: 15 residues. Trimming took 5 bases from V and 5 from J; bases not matched to a gene: 6. Germline loops: CDR1 KGHSH, CDR2 LQKENI. The CDR3 DNA reads as TGTGCCAGCTCATCCCGGACTAGCGGGAAGGAGACCCAGTACTTC. This codes for CASSSRTSGKETQYF.

This chain links TRBV2 with TRBJ2-3; 7 bases match TRBD1. This CDR3 has 15 residues. CDR1 SNHLY and CDR2 FYNNEI come from the germline V gene. V lost 7 bases to trimming and J lost 0 bases; unmatched junction nucleotides: 7. The CDR3 bases are TGTGCCAGCACCAAAGGGGGCGGGAGCACAGATACGCAGTATTTT. Protein product: CASTKGGGSTDTQYF.

The CDR3 loop is CASSGGGGEDIQYF. The DNA for the CDR3 is TGTGCCAGCTCTGGAGGGGGGGGAGAGGACATTCAGTACTTC. The chain carries TRBV6-1 and TRBJ2-4; a weak D match, TRBD2 (7 bases). Germline V lookup: CDR1 MNHNS, CDR2 SASEGT. The CDR3 spans 14 residues. V was cut by 8 bases and J by 8 bases, with 19 bases left in between.

This clone was detected only once. This sequence joins TRBV5-6 and TRBJ1-2, with D hard to call. This CDR3 spans 16 amino acids. Trimming removed 3 bases at V and 6 bases at J, with 21 bases between. The germline CDR1 and CDR2 sequences are SGHDT and YYEEEE. CDR3 residues: CASSSPLSSRQDGYTF. The CDR3 nucleotides read TGTGCCAGCAGCTCACCGTTATCCTCGAGGCAAGATGGCTACACCTTC.

This chain uses TRBV6-1 with TRBJ2-7, with 10 positions matching TRBD1. Per the germline V gene, CDR1 is MNHNS and CDR2 is SASEGT. V lost 3 bases, J lost 0 bases, and 5 bases stayed unmatched. The CDR3 is 16 amino acids. CDR3 in DNA: TGTGCCAGCAGTGACCCGGACAGGGGGGCCTCCTACGAGCAGTACGTC. This codes for CASSDPDRGASYEQYV.

V usage is TRBV5-1 and J usage is TRBJ1-2, with unresolved D. This CDR3 contains 17 residues. Trimming pared 0 bases from V and 0 bases from J, leaving 15 bases between. In germline, CDR1 is SGHRS, CDR2 YFSETQ. The CDR3 loop reads CASSLAFEARTNYGYTF. For the CDR3, the DNA is TGCGCCAGCAGCTTGGCCTTTGAGGCCCGCACTAACTATGGCTACACCTTC.

The chain uses TRBV29-1 and TRBJ2-5; 13 positions match TRBD2. There are 15 residues in the CDR3. Germline trimming cut 8 bases from V and 5 bases from J; bases unmatched to any gene: 11. CDR1 is SQVTM and CDR2 is ANQGSEA in the germline V gene. The CDR3 DNA reads TGCAGCTCTCGGACTAGCGGGAGTGCTTGGGAGACCCAGTACTTC. This encodes CSSRTSGSAWETQYF.

This clone was counted only a few times. This sequence joins TRBV5-1 and TRBJ2-2; D unresolved. Germline-derived CDR1 and CDR2 are SGHRS and YFSETQ. Trimming left V 4 bases short and J 4 bases short, with 5 bases between. The CDR3 has 12 residues. This CDR3 is CASSPSTGELFF. As DNA, the CDR3 is TGCGCCAGCAGCCCGTCCACCGGGGAGCTGTTTTTT.